The 22 T cell receptor beta chains reported below all come from one sample, sequenced in a study of shared clonotypes between healthy human individuals. Profiling relied on immunoSEQ multiplex PCR, and the TCRdb table lists in-frame clones only, not all of them. The data contain roughly 2.5 million clones, around nine tenths of them seen just once; the ten biggest clones take up around 0.14%. Sequenced: naive CD4+ T cells sorted from blood. Specified subset: CD45RA+ positively selected. All receptors derive from a man between 18 and 29 years old in good health.

In nucleotides, the CDR3 is TGTGCCAGCAGCTTATTCACATCGAACACCGGGGAGCTGTTTTTT. Its protein product is CASSLFTSNTGELFF. This sequence joins TRBV7-2 and TRBJ2-2; D is unclear. The CDR3 consists of 15 residues. CDR1 is SGHTA and CDR2 is FQGNSA in the germline V gene. Trimming took off 2 bases at V and 0 bases at J, with 7 bases between the two ends.

This clone was counted a single time. The J gene is TRBJ1-6, the V gene TRBV18; D ambiguous. Germline V gives CDR1 KGHSH, CDR2 LQKENI. V shed 3 bases and J shed 2 bases, with 14 bases lying between them. This CDR3 has 17 amino acids. The CDR3 nucleotides read TGTGCCAGCTCACCGCTAACTCCAGACCCCTATAATTCACCCCTCCACTTT. It is translated as CASSPLTPDPYNSPLHF.

The J gene is TRBJ2-2, the V gene TRBV6-4; perhaps D is TRBD1 or TRBD2 (5 bases each). The germline V gene has CDR1 MRHNA and CDR2 SNTAGT. V was cut by 2 bases and J by 1 base, with 5 bases left in between. CDR3 size: 14 residues. CDR3 sequence: CASSDGGNTGELFF. In DNA form, the CDR3 reads TGTGCCAGCAGTGACGGGGGGAACACCGGGGAGCTGTTTTTT.

V and J are TRBV5-1 and TRBJ1-1, with 7 bases lining up with TRBD1. The CDR3 spans 13 residues. With V trimmed by 5 bases and J by 7 bases, 8 bases remained unmatched. Germline CDR1 is SGHRS and CDR2 is YFSETQ. For the CDR3, the DNA is TGCGCCAGCAGAAGACAGGGAGACAGTGAAGCTTTCTTT. This translates into CASRRQGDSEAFF.

This clone was detected only once. This sequence joins TRBV4-1 and TRBJ2-1; no definite D call. V lost 0 bases, J lost 13 bases, and 7 bases lay in between. Germline values: CDR1 MGHRA, CDR2 YSYEKL. The CDR3 loop spans 11 amino acids. This chain's CDR3 is CASSQDRYQFF. The CDR3 DNA reads as TGCGCCAGCAGCCAAGACAGGTATCAGTTCTTC.

This chain uses TRBV10-1 with TRBJ1-1; D remains unclear. The V and J ends lost 3 bases and 7 bases respectively, with 12 bases between them. Germline V gene sequence: CDR1 WNHNN, CDR2 SYGVQD (reference sequence). The length of the CDR3 is 13 residues. The CDR3, as DNA: TGCGCCAGCAGTGACTCGAAAGGGATTGAAGCTTTCTTT. Its translation: CASSDSKGIEAFF.

The chain is built from TRBV30 and TRBJ2-5; 7 bases agree with TRBD2. The last part of the DNA fits TRBJ2-7 better; the J call may be wrong. The germline V gene has CDR1 GTSNPN and CDR2 SVGIG (reference sequence). The CDR3 sequence is 10 residues long. The CDR3 sequence is CAGGVYEQYF. CDR3 DNA: TGTGCGGGAGGGGTCTACGAGCAGTACTTC.

The rearrangement links TRBV6-6 to TRBJ2-7; D unresolved. Germline V lookup: CDR1 MNHNY, CDR2 SVGAGI (reference sequence). With 8 bases removed from V and 3 bases from J, the gap between germline ends came to 8 bases. The CDR3 spans 11 residues. The CDR3, as DNA: TGTGCCAGCCTTTCCGACTACGAGCAGTACTTC. Its translation: CASLSDYEQYF.

V gene TRBV11-3 combines with J gene TRBJ2-1; tentatively, D is TRBD2 (6 bases). V was trimmed by 4 bases and J by 0 bases, leaving 13 bases between them. Germline loops: CDR1 SGHNT, CDR2 YENEEA. CDR3 length equals 16 residues. The CDR3 here is CASSSRGFRSYNEQFF. Written as DNA, the CDR3 is TGTGCCAGCAGCTCTCGGGGGTTCCGCTCCTACAATGAGCAGTTCTTC.

The chain is built from TRBV5-6 and TRBJ2-2; either TRBD1 or TRBD2 may fit D (5 bases each). CDR3 length: 16 residues. In germline, CDR1 is SGHDT, CDR2 YYEEEE. With 1 base removed from V and 1 base from J, the gap between germline ends came to 11 bases. The CDR3 sequence: CASSLWGRKNTGELFF. The CDR3 DNA follows: TGTGCCAGCAGCTTGTGGGGACGAAAGAACACCGGGGAGCTGTTTTTT.

The chain uses TRBV21-1 and TRBJ2-5; TRBD2, as called in the table, went unchecked against the DNA. TRBV21-1 is reported as a pseudogene. The CDR3 consists of 17 residues. Here the CDR3 reads CASSKEKTSGDQETQYF. The CDR3 DNA follows: TGTGCCAGCAGCAAAGAGAAGACTAGCGGGGACCAAGAGACCCAGTACTTC.

The chain uses TRBV19 and TRBJ1-2; 7 positions match TRBD1. CDR3 size: 12 residues. The ends lost 5 bases at V and 4 bases at J; junction bases unmatched: 1. Germline V lookup: CDR1 LNHDA, CDR2 SQIVND (reference sequence). DNA of the CDR3: TGTGCCAGTAGTCAGGGGGTCTATGGCTACACCTTC. Protein: CASSQGVYGYTF.

This sequence joins TRBV10-3 and TRBJ2-2; 8 bases agree with TRBD1. The CDR3 runs 14 residues. CDR1 ENHRY and CDR2 SYGVKD come from the germline V gene. Losses at the gene ends were 6 bases for V and 4 bases for J; bases not matched to a gene: 4. The CDR3 nucleotides read TGTGCCATCAGCGAAACAGGGGGCACCGGGGAGCTGTTTTTT. It yields the protein CAISETGGTGELFF.

This clone was found a few times. J is TRBJ1-5 and V is TRBV9; no definite D call. Germline CDR1 SGDLS, CDR2 YYNGEE. This CDR3 has 15 residues. V lost 0 bases, J lost 5 bases, and 12 bases lay in between. Written as DNA, the CDR3 is TGTGCCAGCAGCGTAGGCCAGGAGCCATATCAGCCCCAGCATTTT. Its protein product is CASSVGQEPYQPQHF. Filled out from reference TRBV9 and TRBJ1-5, the complete variable domain reads DSGVTQTPKHLITATGQRVTLRCSPRSGDLSVYWYQQSLDQGLQFLIQYYNGEERAKGNILERFSAQQFPDLHSELNLSSLELGDSALYFCASSVGQEPYQPQHFGDGTRLSIL.

About this clone itself: Other DNA sequences from this sample encode an identical CDR3 as well. The DNA for the CDR3 is TGTGCCAGCAGCAGCCCCTCTGGAAACACCATATATTTT. Protein product: CASSSPSGNTIYF. The rearrangement links TRBV27 to TRBJ1-3; no clear D gene. Looked up from germline, CDR1 is MNHEY and CDR2 is SMNVEV (reference sequence). V was cut by 6 bases and J by 0 bases, with 6 bases left in between. The length of the CDR3 is 13 residues.

The chain has TRBV6-1 and TRBJ2-2; TRBD1 is a possible D gene (5 bases). CDR1 and CDR2 from the germline V gene are MNHNS and SASEGT. Trimming left V 4 bases short and J 6 bases short, with 15 bases between. The length of the CDR3 is 15 residues. This chain's CDR3 is CASSAYLQVPGELFF. As DNA, the CDR3 is TGTGCCAGCAGTGCTTACCTACAGGTCCCCGGGGAGCTGTTTTTT.

This chain connects TRBV18 to TRBJ2-2, with 9 bases fitting TRBD1. Germline loops: CDR1 KGHSH, CDR2 LQKENI. This CDR3 spans 15 amino acids. V gave up 1 base and J gave up 6 bases; unmatched junction bases: 3. The CDR3 nucleotides are TGTGCCAGCTCACCACAGAGACAGGGGGCCGGGGAGCTGTTTTTT. Encoded protein: CASSPQRQGAGELFF.

This chain connects TRBV6-6 to TRBJ1-2; weak D call: TRBD1 (5 bases). With 4 bases removed from V and 4 bases from J, the gap between germline ends came to 16 bases. Germline assignment: CDR1 MNHNY and CDR2 SVGAGI (reference sequence). This CDR3 region has 15 residues. CDR3 residues: CASSSLTGWSYGYTF. The CDR3 DNA follows: TGTGCCAGCAGTTCCCTAACAGGCTGGAGCTATGGCTACACCTTC.

This chain links TRBV19 with TRBJ1-5, with D possibly TRBD1 on 5 matching bases. Germline lookup yields CDR1 LNHDA and CDR2 SQIVND (reference sequence). Trimming took off 10 bases at V and 4 bases at J, with 20 bases between the two ends. The CDR3 is made up of 15 amino acids. This chain's CDR3 is CATMRQGSGNQPQHF. The CDR3 DNA reads as TGTGCCACGATGCGCCAGGGTTCGGGGAATCAGCCCCAGCATTTT.

The rearrangement links TRBV4-3 to TRBJ2-1, with D unclear. CDR3 length equals 13 residues. The ends were cut back, 0 bases at V and 13 bases at J, with 13 bases in the middle. CDR1 LGHNA and CDR2 YSLEER come from the germline V gene. The CDR3 loop is CASSQDRAWGQFF. The DNA for the CDR3 is TGCGCCAGCAGCCAAGATCGGGCATGGGGACAGTTCTTC.

The chain employs TRBV5-1 and TRBJ2-5; the match to TRBD1 covers 7 bases. Germline V lookup: CDR1 SGHRS, CDR2 YFSETQ. The CDR3 is 15 residues long. V trimming: 3 bases; J trimming: 2 bases; junction bases outside the gene matches: 7. In DNA, the CDR3 is TGCGCCAGCAGCTCCACGGGACAGATGCAAGAGACCCAGTACTTC. As protein: CASSSTGQMQETQYF.

The gene calls are TRBV7-9 and TRBJ2-5, with D perhaps TRBD1 (6 bases). CDR3 size: 19 residues. V lost 3 bases and J lost 0, with 23 bases in between. CDR1 is SEHNR and CDR2 is FQNEAQ in the germline V gene (reference sequence). CDR3 amino acids: CASSFSWGHRTGYQETQYF. The CDR3 DNA reads TGTGCCAGCAGCTTCTCCTGGGGGCATCGGACCGGCTACCAAGAGACCCAGTACTTC.